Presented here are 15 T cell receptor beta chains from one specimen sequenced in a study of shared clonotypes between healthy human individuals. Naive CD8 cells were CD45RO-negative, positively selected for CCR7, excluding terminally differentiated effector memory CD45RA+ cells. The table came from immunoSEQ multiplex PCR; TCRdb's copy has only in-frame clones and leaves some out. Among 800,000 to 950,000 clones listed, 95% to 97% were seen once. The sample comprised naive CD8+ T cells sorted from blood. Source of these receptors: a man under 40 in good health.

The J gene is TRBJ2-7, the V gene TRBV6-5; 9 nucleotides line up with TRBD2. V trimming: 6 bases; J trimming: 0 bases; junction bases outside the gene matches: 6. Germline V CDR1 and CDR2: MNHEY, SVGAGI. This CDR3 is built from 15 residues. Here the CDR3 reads CASSPSSGGSYEQYF. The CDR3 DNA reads TGTGCCAGCAGCCCGAGTAGCGGGGGCTCCTACGAGCAGTACTTC.

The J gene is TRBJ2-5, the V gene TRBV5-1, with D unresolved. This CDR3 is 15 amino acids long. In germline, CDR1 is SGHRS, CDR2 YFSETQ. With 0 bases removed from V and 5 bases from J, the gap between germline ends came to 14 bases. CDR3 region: CASSLAVGIQETQYF. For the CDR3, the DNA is TGCGCCAGCAGCTTGGCAGTGGGGATTCAGGAGACCCAGTACTTC.

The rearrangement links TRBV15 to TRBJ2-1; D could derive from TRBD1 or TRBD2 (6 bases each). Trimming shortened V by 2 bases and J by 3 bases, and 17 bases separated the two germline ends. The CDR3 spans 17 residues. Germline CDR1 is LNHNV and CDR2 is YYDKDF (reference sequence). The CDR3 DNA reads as TGTGCCACCAGCAGAAGTGGAGGGGACACCTTCTACAATGAGCAGTTCTTC. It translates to CATSRSGGDTFYNEQFF.

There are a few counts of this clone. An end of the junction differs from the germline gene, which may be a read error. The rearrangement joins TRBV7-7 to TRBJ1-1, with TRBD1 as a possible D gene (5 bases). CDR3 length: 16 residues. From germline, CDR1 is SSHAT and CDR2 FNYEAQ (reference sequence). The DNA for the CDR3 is TGTGCTAGCAGCTTAGGAGGGTTCTCCCAGGGCACTGAAGCTTTCTTT. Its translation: CASSLGGFSQGTEAFF.

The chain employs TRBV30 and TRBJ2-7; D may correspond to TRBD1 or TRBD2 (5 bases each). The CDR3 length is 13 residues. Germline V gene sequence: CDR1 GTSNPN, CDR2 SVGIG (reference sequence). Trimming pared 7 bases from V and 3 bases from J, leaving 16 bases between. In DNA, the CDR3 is TGTGCCTCTTCGGGGCGGTCTTTCTACGAGCAGTACTTC. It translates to CASSGRSFYEQYF.

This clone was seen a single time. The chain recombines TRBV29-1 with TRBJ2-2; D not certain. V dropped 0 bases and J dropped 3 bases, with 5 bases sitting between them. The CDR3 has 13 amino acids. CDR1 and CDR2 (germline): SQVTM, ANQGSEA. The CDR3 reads CSVEEGYTGELFF. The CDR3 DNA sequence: TGCAGCGTTGAAGAGGGTTACACCGGGGAGCTGTTTTTT.

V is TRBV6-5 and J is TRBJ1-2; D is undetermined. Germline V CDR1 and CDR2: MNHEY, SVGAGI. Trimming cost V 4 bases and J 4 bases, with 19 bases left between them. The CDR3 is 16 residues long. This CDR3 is CASSFGELGRFYGYTF. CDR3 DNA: TGTGCCAGCAGTTTCGGAGAGCTGGGTCGGTTCTATGGCTACACCTTC.

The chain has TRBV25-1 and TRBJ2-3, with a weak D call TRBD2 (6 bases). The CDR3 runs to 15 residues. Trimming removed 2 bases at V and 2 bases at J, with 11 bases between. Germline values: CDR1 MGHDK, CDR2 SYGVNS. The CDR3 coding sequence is TGTGCCAGCAGTGAACTAGCGTCGAACACAGATACGCAGTATTTT. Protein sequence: CASSELASNTDTQYF.

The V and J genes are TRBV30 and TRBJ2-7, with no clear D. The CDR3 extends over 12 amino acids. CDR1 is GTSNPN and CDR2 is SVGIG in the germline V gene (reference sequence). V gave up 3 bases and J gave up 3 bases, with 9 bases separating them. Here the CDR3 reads CAWRYSGYEQYF. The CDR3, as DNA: TGTGCCTGGAGATACTCCGGCTACGAGCAGTACTTC.

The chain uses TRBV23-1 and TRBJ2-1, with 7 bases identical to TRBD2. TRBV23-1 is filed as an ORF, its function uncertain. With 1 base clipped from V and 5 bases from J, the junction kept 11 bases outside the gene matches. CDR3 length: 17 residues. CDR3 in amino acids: CASSQYGRSVANNEQFF. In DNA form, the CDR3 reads TGCGCCAGCAGTCAATACGGGAGGTCCGTGGCCAACAATGAGCAGTTCTTC.

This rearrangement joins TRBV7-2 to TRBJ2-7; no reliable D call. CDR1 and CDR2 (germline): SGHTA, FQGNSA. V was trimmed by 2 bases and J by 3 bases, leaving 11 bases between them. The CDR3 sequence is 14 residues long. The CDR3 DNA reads TGTGCCAGCAGCTTAAACCTGAGAGACTACGAGCAGTACTTC. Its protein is CASSLNLRDYEQYF. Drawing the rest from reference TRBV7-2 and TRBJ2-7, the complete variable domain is GAGVSQSPSNKVTEKGKDVELRCDPISGHTALYWYRQSLGQGLEFLIYFQGNSAPDKSGLPSDRFSAERTGGSVSTLTIQRTQQEDSAVYLCASSLNLRDYEQYFGPGTRLTVT.

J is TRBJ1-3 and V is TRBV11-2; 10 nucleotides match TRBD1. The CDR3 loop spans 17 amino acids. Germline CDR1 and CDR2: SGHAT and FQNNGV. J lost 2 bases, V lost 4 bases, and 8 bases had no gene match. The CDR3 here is CASSSRTGGYTGNTIYF. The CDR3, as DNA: TGTGCCAGCAGCTCTCGGACAGGGGGATACACTGGAAACACCATATATTTT.

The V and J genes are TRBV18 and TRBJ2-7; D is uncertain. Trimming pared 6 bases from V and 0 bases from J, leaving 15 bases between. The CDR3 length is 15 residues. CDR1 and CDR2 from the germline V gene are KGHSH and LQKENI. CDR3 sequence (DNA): TGTGCCAGCTCCCCGAAGGCCGTTACCTCCTACGAGCAGTACTTC. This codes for CASSPKAVTSYEQYF.

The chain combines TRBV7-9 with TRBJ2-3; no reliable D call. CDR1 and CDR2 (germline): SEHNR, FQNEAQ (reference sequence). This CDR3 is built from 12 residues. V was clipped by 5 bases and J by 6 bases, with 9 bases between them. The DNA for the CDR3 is TGTGCCAGCAGCCCATTCTCGGATACGCAGTATTTT. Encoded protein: CASSPFSDTQYF.

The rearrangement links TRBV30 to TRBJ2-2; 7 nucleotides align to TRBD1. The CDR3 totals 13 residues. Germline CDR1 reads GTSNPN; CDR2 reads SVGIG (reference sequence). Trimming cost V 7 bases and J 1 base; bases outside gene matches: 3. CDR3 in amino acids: CASDRMNTGELFF. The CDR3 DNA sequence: TGTGCCTCGGACAGGATGAACACCGGGGAGCTGTTTTTT.